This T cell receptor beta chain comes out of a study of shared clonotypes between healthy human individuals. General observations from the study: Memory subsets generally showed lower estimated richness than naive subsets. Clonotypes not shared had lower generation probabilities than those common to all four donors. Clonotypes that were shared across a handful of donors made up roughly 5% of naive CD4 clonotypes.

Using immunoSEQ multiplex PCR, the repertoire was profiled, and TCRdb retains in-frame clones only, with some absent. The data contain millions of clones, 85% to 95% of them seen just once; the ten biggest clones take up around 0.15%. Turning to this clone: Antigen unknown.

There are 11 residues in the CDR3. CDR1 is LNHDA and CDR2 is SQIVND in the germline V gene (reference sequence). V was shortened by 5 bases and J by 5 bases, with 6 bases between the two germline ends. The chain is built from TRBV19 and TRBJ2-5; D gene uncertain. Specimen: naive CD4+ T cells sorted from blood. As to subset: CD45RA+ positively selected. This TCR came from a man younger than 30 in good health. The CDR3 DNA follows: TGTGCCAGTAGTGATGATGAGACCCAGTACTTC. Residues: CASSDDETQYF.